A single sample gave rise to the 8 T cell receptor beta chains below, sequenced in a study of cytomegalovirus exposure and HLA in healthy donors. Researchers ran the PCR with 60 Vbeta and 13 Jbeta primers. TCRdb keeps only in-frame clones here, not all; method: immunoSEQ multiplex PCR. The sample records 120,000 or so clones, roughly 75% being singletons. Sequencing used PBMCs. These receptors were collected from a man aged 25 to 45 in good health and CMV-seropositive.

V gene TRBV27 combines with J gene TRBJ2-1, with D possibly matching TRBD2 (5 bases). V gave up 1 base and J gave up 1 base, with 14 bases separating them. Germline loops: CDR1 MNHEY, CDR2 SMNVEV (reference sequence). The CDR3 length is 17 residues. This CDR3 is CASSLYGESFSYNEQFF. CDR3 sequence (DNA): TGTGCCAGCAGTTTATATGGGGAGTCCTTTTCCTACAATGAGCAGTTCTTC.

This rearrangement joins TRBV13 to TRBJ2-2; D uncertain. This CDR3 spans 12 amino acids. CDR1 PRHDT and CDR2 FYEKMQ come from the germline V gene (reference sequence). Deletions cut 5 bases from V and 7 bases from J, with 8 bases between. CDR3 sequence: CASSPLVGELFF. The CDR3 DNA is TGTGCCAGCAGCCCCTTAGTCGGGGAGCTGTTTTTT.

The V and J genes are TRBV28 and TRBJ2-5; tentative D call: TRBD2 (5 bases). Between the trimmed V and J ends, which lost 6 bases and 2 bases, there was a span of 19 bases. This CDR3 spans 16 amino acids. The germline gives CDR1 MDHEN, CDR2 SYDVKM. CDR3 coding DNA: TGTGCCAGCAGCCCCTTCGGGGTGTCCCGGCAAGAGACCCAGTACTTC. Its protein product is CASSPFGVSRQETQYF.

Of note for this clone: At the DNA level, this CDR3 is encoded by other sequences in the same sample as well. The gene calls are TRBV6-5 and TRBJ1-5, with D possibly matching TRBD1 (6 bases). Germline V CDR1 and CDR2: MNHEY, SVGAGI. With 8 bases removed from V and 2 bases from J, the gap between germline ends came to 10 bases. The CDR3 contains 13 residues. CDR3 nucleotide sequence: TGTGCCAGCTCCCGGACAGGCAATCAGCCCCAGCATTTT. Encoded protein: CASSRTGNQPQHF.

The chain combines TRBV6-5 with TRBJ2-5; 12 bases map to TRBD2. Per germline, CDR1 MNHEY and CDR2 SVGAGI. The CDR3 loop spans 16 amino acids. After removal of 2 bases from V and 5 bases from J, the junction contained 6 bases not matched to a gene. The CDR3 sequence is CASSYPGLAGQETQYF. The CDR3 coding sequence is TGTGCCAGCAGTTACCCTGGACTAGCGGGACAGGAGACCCAGTACTTC.

The chain links TRBV28 to TRBJ2-1; TRBD1 agrees at 9 bases. CDR3 length: 17 residues. The V segment lost 2 bases and the J segment 4 bases; nucleotides outside the gene matches: 9. Per germline, CDR1 MDHEN and CDR2 SYDVKM. For the CDR3, the DNA is TGTGCCAGCAGTTTAATCTCCGGACAGGGGCTATACAATGAGCAGTTCTTC. Protein: CASSLISGQGLYNEQFF.

V is TRBV27 and J is TRBJ2-7, with 8 nucleotides matching TRBD2. Trimming cost V 1 base and J 1 base; bases outside gene matches: 0. The CDR3 length is 14 residues. CDR1 is MNHEY, CDR2 SMNVEV, per germline (reference sequence). The chain's CDR3 is CASSLLAGSYEQYF. Here the CDR3 DNA reads TGTGCCAGCAGTTTATTAGCGGGGTCCTACGAGCAGTACTTC.

The gene calls are TRBV13 and TRBJ2-5; D might be TRBD2 (5 bases). The CDR3 contains 14 residues. Per germline, CDR1 PRHDT and CDR2 FYEKMQ (reference sequence). V lost 3 bases and J 6 bases, leaving 14 bases between the germline ends. CDR3: CASSFEGFGKTQYF. CDR3 sequence (DNA): TGTGCCAGCAGCTTCGAGGGATTTGGAAAGACCCAGTACTTC. The full variable domain, rest sourced from reference TRBV13 and TRBJ2-5, is AAGVIQSPRHLIKEKRETATLKCYPIPRHDTVYWYQQGPGQDPQFLISFYEKMQSDKGSIPDRFSAQQFSDYHSELNMSSLELGDSALYFCASSFEGFGKTQYFGPGTRLLVL.